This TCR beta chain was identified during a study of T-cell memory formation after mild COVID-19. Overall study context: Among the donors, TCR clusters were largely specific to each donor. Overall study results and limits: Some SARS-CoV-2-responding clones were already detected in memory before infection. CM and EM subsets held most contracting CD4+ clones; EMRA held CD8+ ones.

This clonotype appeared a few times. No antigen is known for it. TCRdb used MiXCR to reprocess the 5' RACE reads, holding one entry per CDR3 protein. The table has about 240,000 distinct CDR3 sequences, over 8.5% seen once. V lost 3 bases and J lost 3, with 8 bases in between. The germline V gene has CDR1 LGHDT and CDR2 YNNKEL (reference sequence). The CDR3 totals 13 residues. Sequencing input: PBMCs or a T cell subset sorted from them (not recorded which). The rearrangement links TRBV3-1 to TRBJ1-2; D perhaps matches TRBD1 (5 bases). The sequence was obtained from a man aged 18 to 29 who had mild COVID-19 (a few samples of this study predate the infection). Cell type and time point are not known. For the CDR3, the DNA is TGTGCCAGCAGCCAGGGACCCTACTATGGCTACACCTTC. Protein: CASSQGPYYGYTF.